What follows is one T cell receptor beta chain and its context. These data originate in a study of blood T cells in healthy people across ages. A second roughly 6 to 12 cycle PCR used barcoded and J-beta primers. TCRdb recomputed calls from the 5' RACE reads with MiXCR, one row per CDR3 protein. This table has approximately 800,000 distinct CDR3 sequences, roughly 64% appearing once. The CDR3 is made up of 15 amino acids. The germline V gene encodes CDR1 SEHNR and CDR2 FQNEAQ (reference sequence). The junction had 6 bases not matched to a gene; V was cut back by 2 bases and J by 6 bases. Isolation yielded PBMCs, at least 7 million per sample, in every case.

The source is a man aged 30 to 45 in good health. Input material: blood. This sequence joins TRBV7-9 and TRBJ1-2; 10 nucleotides match TRBD1. The CDR3 DNA follows: TGTGCCAGCAGCTTACGCGGGGGACAGGGGCATGGCTACACCTTC. Residues: CASSLRGGQGHGYTF.